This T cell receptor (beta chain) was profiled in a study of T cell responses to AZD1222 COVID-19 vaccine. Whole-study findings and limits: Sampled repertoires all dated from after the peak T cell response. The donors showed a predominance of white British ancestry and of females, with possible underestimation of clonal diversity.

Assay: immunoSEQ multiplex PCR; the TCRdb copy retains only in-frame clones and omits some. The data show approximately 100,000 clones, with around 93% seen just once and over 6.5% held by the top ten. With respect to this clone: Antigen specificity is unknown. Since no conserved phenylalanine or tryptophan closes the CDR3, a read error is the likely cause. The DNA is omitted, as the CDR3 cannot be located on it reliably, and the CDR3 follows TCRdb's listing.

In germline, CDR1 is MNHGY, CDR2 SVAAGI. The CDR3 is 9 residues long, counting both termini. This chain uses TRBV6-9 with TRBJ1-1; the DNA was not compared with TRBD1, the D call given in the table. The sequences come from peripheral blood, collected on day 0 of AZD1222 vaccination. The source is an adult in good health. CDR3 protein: CASSFIIAE.